This T cell receptor (beta chain) was obtained from a study of glioma-infiltrating T cells after dendritic cell vaccination. Study-level information: Dendritic cell vaccination trial patients had either newly diagnosed or recurrent glioblastoma.

PBMC were collected before vaccination, two weeks after the third vaccination, and at progression. Points on this clone: Its antigen is currently unknown.

General study points: Longer survival after dendritic cell vaccination followed higher pretreatment TIL content.

Per the germline V gene, CDR1 is SGDLS and CDR2 is YYNGEE. V was trimmed by 0 bases and J by 6 bases, leaving 15 bases between them. This CDR3 contains 15 residues. Only in-frame clones appear in the TCRdb table, and some are missing; sequencing was by immunoSEQ multiplex PCR. The sample includes about 95,000 clones, under 90% seen only once; the top ten take roughly 2.9%. Source: blood, taken before dendritic cell vaccination. The TCR comes from a human donor with glioblastoma. The chain joins TRBV9 to TRBJ1-2; tentative D call: TRBD1 (5 bases). The CDR3: CASSVGPWGRDGYTF. The CDR3 nucleotides read TGTGCCAGCAGCGTAGGCCCATGGGGGAGGGATGGCTACACCTTC.